The 10 T cell receptor beta chains given below trace back to one sample, sequenced in a study of cytomegalovirus exposure and HLA in healthy donors. Both 60 Vbeta primers and 13 Jbeta primers went into the PCR. Only in-frame clones appear in the TCRdb table, and some are missing; sequencing was by immunoSEQ multiplex PCR. The data contain about 160,000 clones, 70% to 85% of them singletons. The sample consisted of PBMCs. The receptors were gathered from a male donor in good health and CMV-seronegative.

The genes are TRBV9 and TRBJ2-7; TRBD2 matches 9 bases. J gave up 3 bases and V 0 bases, and 4 bases lay outside the gene matches. Germline CDR1 SGDLS, CDR2 YYNGEE. This CDR3 region has 15 residues. The CDR3 spells CASSVGGSGSYEQYF. The CDR3 bases are TGTGCCAGCAGCGTAGGTGGTAGCGGGAGCTACGAGCAGTACTTC. Full variable domain (rest looked up from reference TRBV9 and TRBJ2-7): DSGVTQTPKHLITATGQRVTLRCSPRSGDLSVYWYQQSLDQGLQFLIQYYNGEERAKGNILERFSAQQFPDLHSELNLSSLELGDSALYFCASSVGGSGSYEQYFGPGTRLTVT.

This chain uses TRBV7-2 with TRBJ1-6; the D gene is possibly TRBD1 (6 bases). This CDR3 comprises 14 residues. Germline V gene data show CDR1 as SGHTA and CDR2 as FQGNSA. The V gene lost 6 bases and the J gene lost 3 bases, with 9 bases spanning the gap. The CDR3 loop reads CASRTDSYNSPLHF. The CDR3 nucleotides read TGTGCCAGCAGAACGGACAGCTATAATTCACCCCTCCACTTT.

The V and J genes are TRBV28 and TRBJ2-7; 14 bases agree with TRBD2. V gave up 3 bases and J gave up 3 bases; unmatched junction bases: 13. The CDR3 has 19 amino acids. Germline V gene data show CDR1 as MDHEN and CDR2 as SYDVKM. The CDR3 is CASSFYRRTSGRTIYEQYF. DNA for the CDR3: TGTGCCAGCAGTTTCTACCGTAGGACTAGCGGGAGGACGATCTACGAGCAGTACTTC.

This chain joins TRBV13 and TRBJ2-3, with 12 bases that match TRBD2. The germline gives CDR1 PRHDT, CDR2 FYEKMQ (reference sequence). Unmatched junction bases numbered 6, after V lost 5 bases and J lost 3 bases. The CDR3 spans 16 residues. CDR3 sequence (DNA): TGTGCCAGCAGCACCAGACTAGCGGGGGTTACAGATACGCAGTATTTT. This sequence encodes CASSTRLAGVTDTQYF.

CDR3 residues: CSVAGTSTDTQYF. CDR3 nucleotides: TGCAGCGTTGCAGGGACAAGCACAGATACGCAGTATTTT. The chain employs TRBV29-1 and TRBJ2-3; D possibly corresponds to TRBD1 (6 bases). The V and J ends lost 4 bases and 0 bases respectively, with 8 bases between them. This CDR3 is built from 13 residues. Germline V gives CDR1 SQVTM, CDR2 ANQGSEA.

The CDR3 coding sequence is TGTGCCTGGAGACTAGCGGGAGCCAAAAACATTCAGTACTTC. Its translation is CAWRLAGAKNIQYF. This rearrangement joins TRBV30 to TRBJ2-4, with 9 bases lining up with TRBD2. The germline V gene encodes CDR1 GTSNPN and CDR2 SVGIG (reference sequence). The ends lost 3 bases at V and 0 bases at J; junction bases unmatched: 0. The CDR3 length is 14 residues.

The rearrangement uses TRBV7-9 and TRBJ1-3; 7 bases fit TRBD1. The CDR3 contains 15 residues. Germline-derived CDR1 and CDR2 are SEHNR and FQNEAQ (reference sequence). The V and J ends lost 5 bases and 2 bases, in that order; junction bases with no gene match: 6. CDR3 residues: CASSPTGTAGNTIYF. In DNA form, the CDR3 reads TGTGCCAGCAGCCCTACCGGGACAGCTGGAAACACCATATATTTT.

The chain employs TRBV9 and TRBJ1-2; 8 bases are shared with TRBD1. Germline V gene sequence: CDR1 SGDLS, CDR2 YYNGEE. The V segment lost 1 base and the J segment 2 bases; nucleotides outside the gene matches: 7. The CDR3 covers 16 residues. The CDR3 nucleotides are TGTGCCAGCAGCGTAAGGTCAGGGGGCGCAAACTATGGCTACACCTTC. This encodes CASSVRSGGANYGYTF.

The chain links TRBV27 to TRBJ2-1, with D perhaps TRBD2 (6 bases). The CDR3 is 16 amino acids. With 6 bases removed from V and 3 bases from J, the gap between germline ends came to 18 bases. CDR1 and CDR2 from the germline V gene are MNHEY and SMNVEV (reference sequence). The CDR3 spells CASSSERATIYNEQFF. The CDR3 nucleotides are TGTGCCAGCAGCTCCGAGCGGGCGACGATCTACAATGAGCAGTTCTTC.

The chain is built from TRBV10-3 and TRBJ1-5, with 7 nucleotides matching TRBD1. This CDR3 has 16 residues. Germline V gene lookup returns CDR1 ENHRY and CDR2 SYGVKD. Germline trimming cut 0 bases from V and 6 bases from J; bases unmatched to any gene: 8. The CDR3 nucleotides read TGTGCCATCAGTGAGTCGAGGGCAGGGGGAAGTCAGCCCCAGCATTTT. It yields the protein CAISESRAGGSQPQHF.